Each of the 26 T cell receptor beta chains below was sequenced from the same sample in a study of blood T cells in healthy people across ages. A second roughly 7 to 11 cycle PCR used barcoded and J-beta primers. MiXCR, run by TCRdb on the 5' RACE reads, gives a single entry per CDR3 protein. The sample yields around 1,100,000 distinct CDR3 sequences, 35% to 40% seen once. What was sequenced was blood. Every receptor here comes from a man in his late teens or twenties in good health.

Only a few counts were recorded for this clonotype. J is TRBJ2-5 and V is TRBV27; no clear D. This CDR3 region has 15 residues. Germline CDR1 is MNHEY and CDR2 is SMNVEV (reference sequence). The V end lost 6 bases, the J end lost 2 bases, and 16 bases lay between the germline ends. The CDR3 sequence is CASSSEVAAQETQYF. The CDR3 DNA follows: TGTGCCAGCAGCTCTGAGGTGGCCGCACAAGAGACCCAGTACTTC.

The chain joins TRBV11-2 to TRBJ1-1; D remains ambiguous. Per the germline V gene, CDR1 is SGHAT and CDR2 is FQNNGV. The germline V and J ends were trimmed by 5 bases and 11 bases, with 12 bases remaining between them. CDR3 length: 11 amino acids. CDR3 region: CASSLGYGAFF. Here the CDR3 DNA reads TGTGCCAGCAGCCTGGGTTATGGGGCTTTCTTT.

DNA for the CDR3: TGTGCCAGCAATATAGGGGGCACTGAAGCTTTCTTT. This translates into CASNIGGTEAFF. This chain joins TRBV2 and TRBJ1-1; maybe TRBD1 (6 bases). The CDR3 spans 12 residues. Germline CDR1 reads SNHLY; CDR2 reads FYNNEI. Trimming removed 7 bases from V and 4 bases from J, with 10 bases in between.

This clonotype was picked up many times. The V gene is TRBV6-2 or TRBV6-3, the J gene TRBJ2-7; D not certain. With 2 bases removed from V and 0 bases from J, the gap between germline ends came to 8 bases. Looked up from germline, CDR1 is MNHEY and CDR2 is SVGEGT. The CDR3 length is 14 residues. The CDR3 nucleotides read TGTGCCAGCAGTTACAGACCTCCCTCCTACGAGCAGTACTTC. Protein sequence: CASSYRPPSYEQYF.

The DNA for the CDR3 is TGCGCCAGCAGCTTGGATCGTTTAGGGGATAATGAAAAACTGTTTTTT. Protein product: CASSLDRLGDNEKLFF. The chain uses TRBV5-1 and TRBJ1-4; weak D call: TRBD1 (5 bases). This CDR3 region has 16 residues. Deletions cut 0 bases from V and 4 bases from J, with 13 bases between. The V gene's germline CDR1 is SGHRS and CDR2 YFSETQ.

The genes are TRBV4-3 and TRBJ2-1, with a weak D call TRBD1 (6 bases). Germline CDR1 reads LGHNA; CDR2 reads YSLEER. The CDR3 consists of 14 residues. Trimming stripped 1 base from V and 9 bases from J, with 13 bases between. The CDR3 sequence is CASSQATGLGEQFF. In DNA, the CDR3 is TGCGCCAGCAGCCAAGCGACAGGTTTAGGTGAGCAGTTCTTC.

The chain joins TRBV3-1 to TRBJ2-3; D might be TRBD2 (7 bases). The V end was cut by 3 bases, the J end by 4 bases, with 14 bases between. The CDR3 is 15 amino acids. Germline V gives CDR1 LGHDT, CDR2 YNNKEL (reference sequence). The CDR3 nucleotides are TGTGCCAGCAGCCATTTTGGCGGGGGCCCAGATACGCAGTATTTT. This gives the protein CASSHFGGGPDTQYF.

A few counts support this clonotype. This chain connects TRBV27 to TRBJ1-1; D is unclear. The ends were cut back, 3 bases at V and 0 bases at J, with 8 bases in the middle. CDR3 length: 14 amino acids. Germline CDR1 and CDR2: MNHEY and SMNVEV (reference sequence). DNA for the CDR3: TGTGCCAGCAGTTTTTCAGGCATGAACACTGAAGCTTTCTTT. Its translation: CASSFSGMNTEAFF.

The table lists this clonotype with a few counts. CDR3 residues: CASSELDKGRNGAFF. The CDR3, as DNA: TGTGCCAGCAGTGAATTGGATAAGGGGCGGAATGGGGCTTTCTTT. The J gene is TRBJ1-1, the V gene TRBV6-1, with D maybe TRBD1 (5 bases). This CDR3 has 15 amino acids. Germline lookup yields CDR1 MNHNS and CDR2 SASEGT. Trimming cost V 2 bases and J 11 bases, with 21 bases left between them.

The chain employs TRBV6-5 and TRBJ1-1, with 7 bases identical to TRBD1. This CDR3 is 11 amino acids long. Germline V gives CDR1 MNHEY, CDR2 SVGAGI. The V segment lost 6 bases and the J segment 11 bases; nucleotides outside the gene matches: 6. The CDR3, as DNA: TGTGCCAGCAGCCTCAGGGGGTGCGCTTTCTTT. Translated: CASSLRGCAFF.

CDR3 bases: TGTGCCAGCAGCCATCAGACAGAATTTAATGAAAAACTGTTTTTT. Its protein product is CASSHQTEFNEKLFF. V and J are TRBV12-3 or TRBV12-4 and TRBJ1-4; possible D gene TRBD1, 5 bases. V was trimmed by 6 bases and J by 4 bases, leaving 15 bases between them. The CDR3 contains 15 residues.

Only a few counts were recorded for this clonotype. This chain connects TRBV7-2 to TRBJ2-5, with a possible D match to TRBD2 (5 bases). This CDR3 contains 15 residues. Trimming removed 2 bases from V and 2 bases from J, with 12 bases in between. The germline gives CDR1 SGHTA, CDR2 FQGNSA. The DNA for the CDR3 is TGTGCCAGCAGCTTATTCGGGAACCCACAAGAGACCCAGTACTTC. Translation gives CASSLFGNPQETQYF. Supplemented by reference TRBV7-2 and TRBJ2-5, the full variable domain reads GAGVSQSPSNKVTEKGKDVELRCDPISGHTALYWYRQSLGQGLEFLIYFQGNSAPDKSGLPSDRFSAERTGGSVSTLTIQRTQQEDSAVYLCASSLFGNPQETQYFGPGTRLLVL.

This clonotype was seen a handful of times. The rearrangement joins TRBV29-1 to TRBJ2-2, with D perhaps TRBD1 (5 bases). Looked up from germline, CDR1 is SQVTM and CDR2 is ANQGSEA. This CDR3 is built from 12 residues. V lost 7 bases to trimming and J lost 1 base, with 7 bases between them. For the CDR3, the DNA is TGCAGCGGCGGACAGAACACCGGGGAGCTGTTTTTT. Its protein is CSGGQNTGELFF.

The rearrangement uses TRBV18 and TRBJ1-1, with D perhaps TRBD1 (6 bases). Trimming pared 5 bases from V and 7 bases from J, leaving 23 bases between. Germline V CDR1 and CDR2: KGHSH, LQKENI. The CDR3 totals 16 residues. This CDR3 reads CASSTSQDGVRGEAFF. For the CDR3, the DNA is TGTGCCAGCTCAACATCCCAGGATGGAGTCAGGGGTGAAGCTTTCTTT.

This clonotype was recorded a few times. This chain links TRBV7-2 with TRBJ2-3, with D perhaps TRBD1 or TRBD2 (6 bases each). V lost 4 bases, J lost 2 bases, and 19 bases lay in between. Germline V gene sequence: CDR1 SGHTA, CDR2 FQGNSA. CDR3 length equals 17 residues. The chain's CDR3 is CASSSWGRGPPTDTQYF. In DNA, the CDR3 is TGTGCCAGCAGCTCCTGGGGTCGGGGGCCCCCCACAGATACGCAGTATTTT. Combining the CDR3 with reference TRBV7-2 and TRBJ2-3 gives the whole variable domain GAGVSQSPSNKVTEKGKDVELRCDPISGHTALYWYRQSLGQGLEFLIYFQGNSAPDKSGLPSDRFSAERTGGSVSTLTIQRTQQEDSAVYLCASSSWGRGPPTDTQYFGPGTRLTVL.

The V call is TRBV12-3 or TRBV12-4, the J call TRBJ1-6; 8 bases fit TRBD1. Germline trimming cut 5 bases from V and 7 bases from J; bases unmatched to any gene: 4. The CDR3 is made up of 14 amino acids. This CDR3 is CASSKDRANSPLHF. CDR3 sequence (DNA): TGTGCCAGCAGTAAGGACAGGGCGAATTCACCCCTCCACTTT.

This clonotype was found a few times. This sequence joins TRBV5-1 and TRBJ1-1; D call uncertain. V lost 1 base and J lost 11, with 9 bases in between. The CDR3 spans 11 residues. Germline V gene lookup returns CDR1 SGHRS and CDR2 YFSETQ. The CDR3 is CASSLNERAFF. The CDR3 coding sequence is TGCGCCAGCAGCTTGAACGAGAGGGCTTTCTTT. Together with reference TRBV5-1 and TRBJ1-1, the CDR3 gives the full variable domain: KAGVTQTPRYLIKTRGQQVTLSCSPISGHRSVSWYQQTPGQGLQFLFEYFSETQRNKGNFPGRFSGRQFSNSRSEMNVSTLELGDSALYLCASSLNERAFFGQGTRLTVV.

J is TRBJ1-3 and V is TRBV12-3 or TRBV12-4, with D perhaps matching TRBD1 (6 bases). V lost 6 bases, J lost 3 bases, and 12 bases lay in between. The CDR3 contains 14 residues. DNA for the CDR3: TGTGCCAGCAGCTATACAGGGCGTGGAAACACCATATATTTT. Translated, it gives CASSYTGRGNTIYF.

This chain joins TRBV6-2 or TRBV6-3 and TRBJ1-5; D is uncertain. CDR3 length equals 14 residues. Trimming removed 5 bases from V and 6 bases from J, with 14 bases in between. CDR1 and CDR2 (germline): MNHEY, SVGEGT. CDR3 residues: CASSPVGIFQPQHF. CDR3 DNA: TGTGCCAGCAGTCCCGTCGGCATTTTTCAGCCCCAGCATTTT.

As to this clonotype: An end of the junction differs from the germline gene, which may be a read error. The chain carries TRBV14 and TRBJ2-1, with 15 bases matching TRBD2. The CDR3 covers 16 residues. From germline, CDR1 is SGHDN and CDR2 FVKESK. CDR3 protein: CASSPGLAGGLSERFF. CDR3 DNA: TGTGCCAGCAGCCCCGGACTAGCGGGAGGGCTGAGTGAGCGGTTCTTC.

The CDR3 DNA reads TGTGCCAGCAGCCCTCCCCTGACCGGGGAGCTGTTTTTT. It is translated as CASSPPLTGELFF. The J gene is TRBJ2-2, the V gene TRBV5-6; unclear D gene. Trimming shortened V by 4 bases and J by 5 bases, and 9 bases separated the two germline ends. Germline V gives CDR1 SGHDT, CDR2 YYEEEE. This CDR3 has 13 residues. Drawing the rest from reference TRBV5-6 and TRBJ2-2, the complete variable domain is DAGVTQSPTHLIKTRGQQVTLRCSPKSGHDTVSWYQQALGQGPQFIFQYYEEEERQRGNFPDRFSGHQFPNYSSELNVNALLLGDSALYLCASSPPLTGELFFGEGSRLTVL.

J is TRBJ2-3 and V is TRBV20-1; possibly TRBD1 for D (6 bases). The CDR3 length is 15 residues. Deletions cut 0 bases from V and 4 bases from J, with 14 bases between. Germline values: CDR1 DFQATT, CDR2 SNEGSKA (reference sequence). CDR3 DNA: TGCAGTGCTAGAGATACAGGGCAGGAGCCAGATACGCAGTATTTT. It yields the protein CSARDTGQEPDTQYF.

This clonotype was recorded only once. This chain uses TRBV7-3 with TRBJ2-4, with D unclear. The CDR3 runs 13 residues. Trimming removed 1 base from V and 13 bases from J, with 14 bases in between. Per the germline V gene, CDR1 is SGHTA and CDR2 is FQGTGA. The CDR3 nucleotides are TGTGCCAGCAGCTTAAGTAAAAACAATGAGCAGTACTTC. Encoded protein: CASSLSKNNEQYF. The full variable domain, rest sourced from reference TRBV7-3 and TRBJ2-4, is GAGVSQTPSNKVTEKGKYVELRCDPISGHTALYWYRQSLGQGPEFLIYFQGTGAADDSGLPNDRFFAVRPEGSVSTLKIQRTERGDSAVYLCASSLSKNNEQYFGAGTRLSVL.

This clonotype has a handful of counts. The V gene is TRBV28, the J gene TRBJ2-7; possible D gene TRBD1, 6 bases. CDR3 size: 14 residues. CDR1 and CDR2 from the germline V gene are MDHEN and SYDVKM. V lost 2 bases to trimming and J lost 6 bases, with 14 bases between them. In nucleotides, the CDR3 is TGTGCCAGCAGTTTAGGCAGGGGATCCCGCGAGCAGTACTTC. Translation: CASSLGRGSREQYF. Based on the CDR3 plus reference TRBV28 and TRBJ2-7, the full variable domain is DVKVTQSSRYLVKRTGEKVFLECVQDMDHENMFWYRQDPGLGLRLIYFSYDVKMKEKGDIPEGYSVSREKKERFSLILESASTNQTSMYLCASSLGRGSREQYFGPGTRLTVT.

This chain connects TRBV4-2 to TRBJ2-1, with 7 bases fitting TRBD1. Germline CDR1 and CDR2: LGHNA and YNFKEQ. The ends lost 3 bases at V and 13 bases at J; junction bases unmatched: 15. The CDR3 covers 15 residues. The CDR3 spells CASSQPSGGSETQFF. In DNA, the CDR3 is TGTGCCAGCAGCCAGCCGTCAGGGGGATCAGAGACCCAGTTCTTC.

There are a few counts of this clonotype. This chain uses TRBV7-2 with TRBJ1-1, with a weak D call TRBD1 (5 bases). V was clipped by 4 bases and J by 3 bases, with 12 bases between them. The germline V gene encodes CDR1 SGHTA and CDR2 FQGNSA. The CDR3 consists of 14 residues. The CDR3 sequence: CASSSTMGHTEAFF. Here the CDR3 DNA reads TGTGCCAGCAGCTCCACTATGGGGCACACTGAAGCTTTCTTT.